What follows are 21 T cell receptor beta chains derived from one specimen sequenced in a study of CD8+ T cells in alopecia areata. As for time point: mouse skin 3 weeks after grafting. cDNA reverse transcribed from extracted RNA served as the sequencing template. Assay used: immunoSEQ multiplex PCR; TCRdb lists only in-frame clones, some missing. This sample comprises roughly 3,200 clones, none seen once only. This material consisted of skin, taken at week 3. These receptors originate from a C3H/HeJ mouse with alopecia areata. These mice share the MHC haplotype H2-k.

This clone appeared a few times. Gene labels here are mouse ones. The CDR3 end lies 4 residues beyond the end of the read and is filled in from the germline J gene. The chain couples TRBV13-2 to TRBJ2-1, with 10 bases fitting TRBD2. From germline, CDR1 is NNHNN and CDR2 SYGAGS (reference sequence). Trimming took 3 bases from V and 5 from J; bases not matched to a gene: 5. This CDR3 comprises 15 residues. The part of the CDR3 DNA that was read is TGTGCCAGCGGTGGTGACTGGGGGGATGATGCT. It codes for CASGGDWGDDA. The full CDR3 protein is CASGGDWGDDAEQFF.

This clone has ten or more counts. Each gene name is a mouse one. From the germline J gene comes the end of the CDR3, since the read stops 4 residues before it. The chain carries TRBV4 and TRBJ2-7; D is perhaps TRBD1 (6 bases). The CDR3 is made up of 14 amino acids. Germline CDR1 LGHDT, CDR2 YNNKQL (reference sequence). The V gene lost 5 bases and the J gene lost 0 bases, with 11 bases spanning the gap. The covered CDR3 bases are TGTGCCAGCAGCAGGGGACAATTCTCCTAT. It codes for CASSRGQFSY. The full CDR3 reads CASSRGQFSYEQYF.

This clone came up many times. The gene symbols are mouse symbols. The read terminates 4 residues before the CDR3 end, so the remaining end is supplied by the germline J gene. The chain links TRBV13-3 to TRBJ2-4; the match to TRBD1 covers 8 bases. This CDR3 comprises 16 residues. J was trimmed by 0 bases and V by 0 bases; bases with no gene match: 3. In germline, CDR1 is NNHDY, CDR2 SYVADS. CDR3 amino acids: CASSDAGGSSQNTLYF. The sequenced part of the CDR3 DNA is TGTGCCAGCAGTGATGCAGGGGGCAGTAGTCAAAAC.

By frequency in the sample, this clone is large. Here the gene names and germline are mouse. CDR3 region: CAGTINTGQLYF. The part of the CDR3 DNA that was read is TGTGCCGGGACAATCAACACCGGG. The chain joins TRBV17 to TRBJ2-2; perhaps TRBD1 as D (6 bases). The read falls 4 residues short of the CDR3 end, and the missing part is taken from the germline J gene. Per germline, CDR1 MNHDT and CDR2 YYDKIL. CDR3 length equals 12 residues.

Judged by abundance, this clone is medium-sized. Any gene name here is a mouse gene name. The covered CDR3 bases are TGTGCCAGCAGCCTCCGGGACTGGGATAACTATGCT. It specifies CASSLRDWDNYA. From start to end, the CDR3 is CASSLRDWDNYAEQFF. This rearrangement joins TRBV13-3 to TRBJ2-1; TRBD2 aligns across 9 bases. The read terminates 4 residues ahead of where the CDR3 ends, so the germline J gene completes it. V lost 5 bases and J lost 0; bases outside the gene matches: 6. The CDR3 is 16 amino acids. The germline CDR1 and CDR2 sequences are NNHDY and SYVADS.

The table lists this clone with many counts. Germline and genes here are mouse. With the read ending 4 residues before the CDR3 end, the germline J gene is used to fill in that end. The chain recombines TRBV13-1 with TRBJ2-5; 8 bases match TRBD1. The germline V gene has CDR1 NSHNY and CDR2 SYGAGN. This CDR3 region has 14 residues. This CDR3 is CASSGQGAGDTQYF. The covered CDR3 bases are TGTGCCAGCAGTGGCCAGGGGGCTGGGGAC.

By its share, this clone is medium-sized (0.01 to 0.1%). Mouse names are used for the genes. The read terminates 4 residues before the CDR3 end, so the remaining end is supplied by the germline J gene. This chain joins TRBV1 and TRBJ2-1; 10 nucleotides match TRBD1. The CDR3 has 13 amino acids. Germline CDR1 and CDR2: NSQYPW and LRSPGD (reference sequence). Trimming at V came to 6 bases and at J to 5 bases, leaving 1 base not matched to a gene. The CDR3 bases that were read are TGCACCTGCAGCGGGACAGGGGATGCT. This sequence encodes CTCSGTGDA. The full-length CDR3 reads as CTCSGTGDAEQFF.

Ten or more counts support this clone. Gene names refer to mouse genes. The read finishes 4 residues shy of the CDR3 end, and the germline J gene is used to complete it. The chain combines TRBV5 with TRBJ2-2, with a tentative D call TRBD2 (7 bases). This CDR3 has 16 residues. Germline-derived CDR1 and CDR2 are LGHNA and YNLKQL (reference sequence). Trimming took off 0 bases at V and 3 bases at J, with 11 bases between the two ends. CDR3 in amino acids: CASSQDHGGHTGQLYF. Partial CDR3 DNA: TGTGCCAGCAGCCAAGATCATGGGGGGCACACCGGG.

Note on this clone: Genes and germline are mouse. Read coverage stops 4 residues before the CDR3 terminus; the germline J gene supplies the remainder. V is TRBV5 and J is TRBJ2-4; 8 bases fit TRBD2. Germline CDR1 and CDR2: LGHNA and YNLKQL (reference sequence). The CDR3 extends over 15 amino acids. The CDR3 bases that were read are TGTGCCAGCAGCCAAGATAGTGGGGGGGAAAAC. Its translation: CASSQDSGGEN. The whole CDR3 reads CASSQDSGGENTLYF.

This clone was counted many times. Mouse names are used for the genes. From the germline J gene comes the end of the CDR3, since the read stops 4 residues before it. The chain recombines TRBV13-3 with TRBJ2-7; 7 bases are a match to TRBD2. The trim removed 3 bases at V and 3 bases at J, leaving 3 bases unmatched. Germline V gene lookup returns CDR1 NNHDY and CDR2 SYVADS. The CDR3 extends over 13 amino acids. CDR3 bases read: TGTGCCAGCAGTGCAGACTGGGACTAT. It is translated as CASSADWDY. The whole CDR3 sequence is CASSADWDYEQYF.

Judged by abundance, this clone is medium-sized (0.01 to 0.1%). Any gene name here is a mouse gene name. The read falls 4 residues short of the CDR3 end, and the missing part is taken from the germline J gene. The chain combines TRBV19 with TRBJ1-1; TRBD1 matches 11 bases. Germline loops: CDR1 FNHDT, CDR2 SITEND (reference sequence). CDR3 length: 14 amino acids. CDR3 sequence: CASSARDRGTEVFF. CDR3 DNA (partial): TGTGCCAGCAGCGCCCGGGACAGGGGGACA.

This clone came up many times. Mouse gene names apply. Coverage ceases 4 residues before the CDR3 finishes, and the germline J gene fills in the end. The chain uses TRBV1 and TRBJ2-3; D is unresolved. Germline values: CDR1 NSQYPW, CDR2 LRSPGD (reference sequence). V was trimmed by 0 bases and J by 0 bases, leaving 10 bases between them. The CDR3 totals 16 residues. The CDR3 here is CTCSADPGLSAETLYF. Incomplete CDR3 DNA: TGCACCTGCAGTGCAGATCCAGGCCTTAGTGCAGAA.

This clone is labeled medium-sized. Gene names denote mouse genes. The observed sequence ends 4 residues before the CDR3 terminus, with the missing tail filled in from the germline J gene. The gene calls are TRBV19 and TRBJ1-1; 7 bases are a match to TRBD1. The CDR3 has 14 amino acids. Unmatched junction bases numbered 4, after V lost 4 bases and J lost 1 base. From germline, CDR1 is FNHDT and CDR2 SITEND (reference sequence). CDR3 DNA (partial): TGTGCCAGCAGTTCCGACAGGGTAAACACA. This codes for CASSSDRVNT. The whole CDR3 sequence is CASSSDRVNTEVFF.

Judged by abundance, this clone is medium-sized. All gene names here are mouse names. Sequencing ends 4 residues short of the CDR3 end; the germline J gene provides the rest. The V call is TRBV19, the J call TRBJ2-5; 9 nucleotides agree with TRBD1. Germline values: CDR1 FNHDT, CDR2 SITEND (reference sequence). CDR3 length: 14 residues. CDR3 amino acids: CASSIGTGEDTQYF. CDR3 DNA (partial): TGTGCCAGCAGTATAGGGACAGGGGAGGAC.

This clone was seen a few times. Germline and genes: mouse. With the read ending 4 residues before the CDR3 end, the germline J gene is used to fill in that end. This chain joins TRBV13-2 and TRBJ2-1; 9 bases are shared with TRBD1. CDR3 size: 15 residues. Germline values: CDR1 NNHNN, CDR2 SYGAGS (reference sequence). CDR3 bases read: TGTGCCAGCGGTGATCCGGGACAGGGAGGAGCT. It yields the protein CASGDPGQGGA. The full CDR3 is CASGDPGQGGAEQFF.

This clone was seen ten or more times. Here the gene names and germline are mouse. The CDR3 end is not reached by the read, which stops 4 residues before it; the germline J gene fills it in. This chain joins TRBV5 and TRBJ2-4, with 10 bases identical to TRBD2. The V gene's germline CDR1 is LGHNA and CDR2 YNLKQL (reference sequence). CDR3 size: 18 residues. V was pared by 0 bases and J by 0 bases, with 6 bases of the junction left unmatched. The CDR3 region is CASSQDSAWGGSQNTLYF. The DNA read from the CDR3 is TGTGCCAGCAGCCAAGATTCGGCCTGGGGGGGCAGTCAAAAC.

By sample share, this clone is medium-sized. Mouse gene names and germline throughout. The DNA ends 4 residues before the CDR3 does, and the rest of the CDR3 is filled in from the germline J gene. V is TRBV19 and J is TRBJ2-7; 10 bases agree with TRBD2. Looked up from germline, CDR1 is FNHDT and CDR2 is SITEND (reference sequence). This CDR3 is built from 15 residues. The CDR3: CASSIMGTGVYEQYF. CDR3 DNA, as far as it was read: TGTGCCAGCAGTATAATGGGGACTGGGGTTTAT.

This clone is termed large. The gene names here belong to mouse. The part of the CDR3 DNA that was read is TGCACCTGCAGTGCAGATTGGACAGGGGACACA. Translated, it gives CTCSADWTGDT. The full CDR3 sequence reads CTCSADWTGDTEVFF. J is TRBJ1-1 and V is TRBV1, with TRBD1 matching over 9 bases. Sequencing ends 4 residues short of the CDR3 end; the germline J gene provides the rest. The CDR3 sequence is 15 residues long. CDR1 NSQYPW and CDR2 LRSPGD come from the germline V gene (reference sequence). Trimming cost V 0 bases and J 3 bases; bases outside gene matches: 2.

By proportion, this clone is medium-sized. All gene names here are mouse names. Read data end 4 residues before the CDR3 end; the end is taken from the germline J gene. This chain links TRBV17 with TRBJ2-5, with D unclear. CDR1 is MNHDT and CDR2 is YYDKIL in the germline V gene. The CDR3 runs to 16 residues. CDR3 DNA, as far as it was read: TGTGCTAGCAGTAGAGATCTCGGCTGGAATGAAGAC. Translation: CASSRDLGWNED. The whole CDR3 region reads CASSRDLGWNEDTQYF. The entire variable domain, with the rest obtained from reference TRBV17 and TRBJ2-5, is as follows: DTTVKQNPRYKLARVGKPVNLICSQTMNHDTMYWYQKKPNQAPKLLLFYYDKILNREADTFEKFQSSRPNNSFCSLYIGSAGLEYSAMYLCASSRDLGWNEDTQYFGPGTRLLVL.

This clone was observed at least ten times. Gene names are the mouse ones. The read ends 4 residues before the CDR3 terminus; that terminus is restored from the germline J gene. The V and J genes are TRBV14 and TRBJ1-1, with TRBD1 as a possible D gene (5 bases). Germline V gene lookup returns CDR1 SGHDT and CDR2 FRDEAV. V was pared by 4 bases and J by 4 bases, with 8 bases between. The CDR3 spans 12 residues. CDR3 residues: CASSRQITEVFF. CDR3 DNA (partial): TGTGCCAGCAGTCGACAGATCACA.

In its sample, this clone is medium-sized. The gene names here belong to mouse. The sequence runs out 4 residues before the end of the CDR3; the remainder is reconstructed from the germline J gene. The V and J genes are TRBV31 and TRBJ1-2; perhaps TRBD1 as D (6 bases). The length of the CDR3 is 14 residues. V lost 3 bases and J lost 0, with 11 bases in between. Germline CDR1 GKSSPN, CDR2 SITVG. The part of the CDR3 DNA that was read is TGTGCCTGGAGCCGGGACACAGCAAACTCC. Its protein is CAWSRDTANS. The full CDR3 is CAWSRDTANSDYTF.